A selection of T cell receptor beta chains follows, all from one sample in a study of CD8+CD57+ T cells in acquired aplastic anemia. Each CDR3 protein gets one entry after TCRdb re-called the reads with MiXCR. The top ten clones hold 42% of a sample with roughly 250,000 distinct CDR3 sequences, around 82% of them seen once. Sequenced sample: sorted CD4+, CD8+, or CD8+CD57+ T cells (not recorded which) from PBMCs. These receptors were collected from a human donor with aplastic anemia. The CDR3 runs from the conserved cysteine through the conserved F or W. The order of the fields is V gene, clone size, D gene, J gene, CDR3 DNA, CDR3 protein. The D gene is left open where the match is weak. Clone size is shown for a subset of rows, as once, few, many or a class of expanded clone.

>TRBV15|NA|TRBD2|TRBJ2-7
TGTGCCAGCAGCAGCGGGAGCGGGCAAGAGGACCAGTACTTC
CASSSGSGQEDQYF
>TRBV5-8|NA|TRBD2|TRBJ2-5
TGTGCCAGCAGCTTTGCTAGCGGCCAAGAGACCCAGTACTTC
CASSFASGQETQYF
>TRBV20-1|few|TRBD2|TRBJ2-1
TGCAGTGCTTGGACTAGCGGGGGCAATGAGCAGTTCTTC
CSAWTSGGNEQFF
>TRBV7-8|NA|NA|TRBJ2-3
TGTGCCAGCAGTTCTACCGGGACTTGCGGTGAGCAGTATTTT
CASSSTGTCGEQYF
>TRBV9|NA|NA|TRBJ2-3
TGTGCCAGCAGCGCCCACGGGGCTGGGGCCAACGTCCATTTT
CASSAHGAGANVHF
>TRBV7-9|NA|NA|TRBJ2-1
TGTGCCAGCAGCTCCGCTAATCAGCCCCAGCATTTTTGTTTC
CASSSANQPQHFCF
>TRBV15|NA|NA|TRBJ2-4
TGTGCCGCCAGCAGCGGATTGGAAAGCTCCTATGAGCAGTACTTC
CAASSGLESSYEQYF
>TRBV7-9|NA|TRBD1|TRBJ1-5
TGTGCCAGCAGCCCAGGATTACAGGGGGATTCGAACACCCATTTT
CASSPGLQGDSNTHF
>TRBV7-9|once|NA|TRBJ1-1
TGTGCCAGCAGCCATGGAGGCGCGGAGCAGCATTACGTCTTCTTT
CASSHGGAEQHYVFF
>TRBV19|NA|TRBD2|TRBJ2-1
TGTGCCAGTAGTATCGCGAGCGGGATTACTACGCAGTTCTTC
CASSIASGITTQFF
>TRBV9|few|NA|TRBJ2-3
TGTGCCAGCAGCGTAGTGGGCATCTGGGAATTCACCCATTTT
CASSVVGIWEFTHF
>TRBV7-8|NA|NA|TRBJ2-3
TGTGCCAGCAGCTTAGCTGGCTGTCGGGGGTGGGGCAAATTT
CASSLAGCRGWGKF
>TRBV6-4|NA|NA|TRBJ1-1
TGTGCCAGCAGGACACCGGGCGTCGTCTTGAACACTGAAGCTTTCTTT
CASRTPGVVLNTEAFF
>TRBV7-8|NA|NA|TRBJ2-3
TGTGCCAGCGGGGACGGGGGAACAGATAAGAAGTATTTT
CASGDGGTDKKYF